This T cell receptor (beta chain) was sequenced in a study of T-cell memory formation after mild COVID-19. TCRdb re-derived calls from the 5' RACE reads in MiXCR, one entry per CDR3 protein. The sample lists 190,000 or so distinct CDR3 sequences, over 9.5% seen once, with 3% to 3.5% in the top ten. There are many counts of this clonotype. Its antigen is currently unknown. Study results and caveats: Mainly CM and EM harbored the contracting CD4+ clones; mainly EMRA harbored the CD8+ ones. Balance between CD4 and CD8 was seen in clones contracting day 15 to 85, and a CD4+ lean was seen in later expanders. Second-wave clones with a day 37 peak had unconfirmed SARS-CoV-2 specificity. Memory from before infection featured some responding clones, which suggests cross-reactive memory joined.

The CDR3 sequence is 12 residues long. With 4 bases clipped from V and 5 bases from J, the junction kept 1 base outside the gene matches. CDR1 SGHRS and CDR2 YFSETQ come from the germline V gene. The V and J genes are TRBV5-1 and TRBJ2-5, with TRBD2 matching 8 bases. This sequence originates from a man in his late teens or twenties who had mild COVID-19 (a few samples of this study predate the infection). Cell type and time point are not known. The sequencing input was PBMCs or a T cell subset sorted from them (not recorded which). CDR3 in DNA: TGCGCCAGCAGCAAGCGGGGGGAGACCCAGTACTTC. Translating it yields CASSKRGETQYF. Looking up the rest from reference TRBV5-1 and TRBJ2-5 gives the full variable domain: KAGVTQTPRYLIKTRGQQVTLSCSPISGHRSVSWYQQTPGQGLQFLFEYFSETQRNKGNFPGRFSGRQFSNSRSEMNVSTLELGDSALYLCASSKRGETQYFGPGTRLLVL.